This T cell receptor (beta chain) derives from a study of blood T cell repertoires in COVID-19. V was clipped by 6 bases and J by 1 base, with 15 bases between them. The CDR3 extends over 15 amino acids. Germline-derived CDR1 and CDR2 are SGHAT and FQNNGV. Clones were read by immunoSEQ multiplex PCR, and TCRdb kept only the in-frame ones, dropping some. The table shows approximately 330,000 clones, with roughly 87% occurring only once. The sequence was collected from a man in his thirties or forties with COVID-19, enrolled during active disease. V gene TRBV11-2 combines with J gene TRBJ1-1, with D uncertain. Sequenced input: peripheral blood. This chain's CDR3 is CASRRVRSRNTEAFF. DNA of the CDR3: TGTGCCAGCAGGCGGGTGCGTTCGAGGAACACTGAAGCTTTCTTT.